This is a list of T cell receptor beta chains from one sample in a study of blood T cell repertoires in COVID-19. Measured with immunoSEQ multiplex PCR; TCRdb has only the in-frame clones, and not every one. The table has fewer than 250,000 clones, 65% to 85% seen once. The sequenced sample was peripheral blood. The receptor set was obtained from a human donor in a cohort sampled during active COVID-19. CDR3s include the opening cysteine and the closing phenylalanine or tryptophan. D genes are given only for firm matches. Clone size is shown for a subset of rows, as once, few, many or a class of expanded clone.

V	J	D	size	CDR3	DNA
TRBV10-3	TRBJ1-1	TRBD1	few	CAISEPGTGVSFF	TGTGCCATCAGTGAGCCCGGGACAGGGGTATCTTTCTTT
TRBV5-8	TRBJ2-7	TRBD1	NA	CASSSRQGRREQYF	TGTGCCAGCAGCTCCCGACAGGGACGAAGGGAGCAGTACTTC
TRBV29-1	TRBJ2-3	NA	NA	CSVEDRGMGTDTQYF	TGCAGCGTTGAAGATCGGGGAATGGGGACAGATACGCAGTATTTT
TRBV7-3	TRBJ1-1	NA	NA	CASSLSQGNTEAFF	TGTGCCAGCAGCTTAAGTCAGGGAAACACTGAAGCTTTCTTT
TRBV30	TRBJ1-5	NA	NA	CAWSIPGGRNQPQHF	TGTGCCTGGAGCATACCCGGGGGGCGGAATCAGCCCCAGCATTTT
TRBV30	TRBJ2-3	TRBD1	NA	CAWSLRTGGYTDTQYF	TGTGCCTGGAGTCTGCGAACAGGGGGTTACACAGATACGCAGTATTTT
TRBV27	TRBJ1-1	TRBD1	NA	CASSQAQRGQGTEAFF	TGTGCCAGCAGTCAGGCCCAGAGGGGGCAGGGCACTGAAGCTTTCTTT
TRBV5-8	TRBJ1-2	TRBD1	NA	CASSTGQGYGYTF	TGTGCCAGCAGCACGGGACAGGGCTATGGCTACACCTTC
TRBV28	TRBJ2-1	TRBD2	NA	CASSPGTSGRVNEQFF	TGTGCCAGCAGTCCCGGGACTAGCGGGAGGGTCAATGAGCAGTTCTTC
TRBV19	TRBJ1-1	NA	NA	CASSIETRPLNTEAFF	TGTGCCAGTAGTATAGAGACCAGGCCCTTGAACACTGAAGCTTTCTTT
TRBV5-1	TRBJ1-6	NA	few	CASSQVKGSYNSPLHF	TGCGCCAGCAGCCAAGTAAAGGGGTCCTATAATTCACCCCTCCACTTT
TRBV5-5	TRBJ2-7	TRBD1	NA	CASRQDPGQSYEQYF	TGTGCCAGCAGACAAGACCCGGGACAGTCGTACGAGCAGTACTTC
TRBV28	TRBJ1-2	NA	NA	CASSPTEFYGYTF	TGTGCCAGCAGTCCGACAGAGTTCTATGGCTACACCTTC
TRBV7-8	TRBJ2-5	NA	NA	CASSFSRGSPLQETQYF	TGTGCCAGCAGCTTTTCTCGCGGTAGTCCCCTCCAAGAGACCCAGTACTTC
TRBV28	TRBJ2-1	TRBD2	few	CASSFPLAGGNNEQFF	TGTGCCAGCAGCTTCCCTCTAGCGGGAGGTAACAATGAGCAGTTCTTC
TRBV6-5	TRBJ2-1	TRBD1	NA	CAVGTGVRDEQFF	TGTGCCGTCGGGACAGGGGTTAGGGATGAGCAGTTCTTC
TRBV4-2	TRBJ2-1	NA	NA	CASSQDRSSYNEQFF	TGTGCCAGCAGCCAAGACAGGTCCTCCTACAATGAGCAGTTCTTC
TRBV9	TRBJ1-2	NA	NA	CASSRPTGEANF	TGTGCCAGCAGCCGGCCCACGGGGGAGGCTAACTTC
TRBV7-9	TRBJ1-1	NA	NA	CASSRTGGVLNTEAFF	TGTGCCAGCAGCCGCACGGGGGGCGTATTGAACACTGAAGCTTTCTTT
TRBV10-3	TRBJ2-3	NA	NA	CAISEGQRTDTQYF	TGTGCCATCAGTGAGGGACAGCGCACAGATACGCAGTATTTT
TRBV21-1	TRBJ1-1	NA	NA	CASSTPGQTNTEAFF	TGTGCCAGCAGCACCCCGGGACAGACGAACACTGAAGCTTTCTTT
TRBV5-5	TRBJ1-1	NA	NA	CASSFVTGTRRQTEAFF	TGTGCCAGCAGCTTCGTAACCGGGACAAGGAGGCAGACTGAAGCTTTCTTT
TRBV4-1	TRBJ1-2	TRBD1	NA	CASSQDRDRKINF	TGCGCCAGCAGCCAAGACCGGGACAGAAAGATCAACTTC
TRBV19	TRBJ1-1	TRBD1	NA	CASTLRTPQGGGEAFF	TGTGCCAGTACCCTCCGGACCCCCCAGGGGGGCGGTGAAGCTTTCTTT
TRBV10-2	TRBJ2-7	NA	NA	CASSPLGPSYEQYF	TGCGCCAGCAGCCCTCTGGGGCCATCCTACGAGCAGTACTTC
TRBV6-6	TRBJ2-2	TRBD1	NA	CAITGGNSNTGELFF	TGTGCCATCACAGGGGGAAATTCGAACACCGGGGAGCTGTTTTTT
TRBV2	TRBJ1-1	TRBD1	NA	CAVVGGQGAEAFF	TGTGCCGTTGTTGGAGGACAGGGTGCTGAAGCTTTCTTT
TRBV5-5	TRBJ1-6	TRBD1	NA	CASSFRDRDSPLHF	TGTGCCAGCAGCTTCCGGGACAGGGACTCACCCCTCCACTTT
TRBV6-5	TRBJ1-4	NA	NA	CASRLRGAANEKLFF	TGTGCCAGCAGATTACGGGGGGCGGCTAATGAAAAACTGTTTTTT
TRBV5-1	TRBJ1-4	TRBD1	NA	CASSSQGRQDEKLFF	TGCGCCAGCAGCTCACAGGGGCGGCAGGATGAAAAACTGTTTTTT
TRBV27	TRBJ2-7	NA	NA	CASSLRRRDYEQYF	TGTGCCAGCAGTTTACGCCGCAGGGACTACGAGCAGTACTTC
TRBV30	TRBJ2-6	NA	NA	CAWSTNGGRGSGANVLTF	TGTGCCTGGAGTACTAATGGGGGCCGAGGATCTGGGGCCAACGTCCTGACTTTC
TRBV4-2	TRBJ2-5	TRBD2	NA	CASSPLEGLAGGIQETQYF	TGTGCCAGCAGCCCCTTGGAGGGACTAGCGGGAGGGATCCAAGAGACCCAGTACTTC
TRBV5-1	TRBJ1-1	NA	NA	CASSLEAGLAFF	TGCGCCAGCAGCTTGGAGGCAGGGCTAGCTTTCTTT
TRBV28	TRBJ2-5	NA	NA	CASTTPGLVQETQYF	TGTGCCAGCACCACCCCGGGGTTGGTACAAGAGACCCAGTACTTC
TRBV28	TRBJ2-4	NA	few	CASALGQRSAKNIQYF	TGTGCCAGCGCCCTCGGACAGCGTTCAGCCAAAAACATTCAGTACTTC
TRBV27	TRBJ1-2	NA	few	CASSPMPSTEPLDYGYTF	TGTGCCAGCAGTCCCATGCCTTCGACGGAGCCTCTGGACTATGGCTACACCTTC
TRBV6-6	TRBJ2-7	TRBD1	NA	CASRLGQDLNEQYF	TGTGCCAGCAGACTCGGACAGGATCTGAACGAGCAGTACTTC
TRBV13	TRBJ2-7	TRBD2	many	CASSLTLAGDSGEQYF	TGTGCCAGCAGCCTAACACTAGCGGGAGATTCGGGAGAGCAGTACTTC
TRBV5-4	TRBJ2-2	TRBD2	NA	CASSLGTSSAGELFF	TGTGCCAGCAGCTTGGGGACTAGCAGCGCCGGGGAGCTGTTTTTT
TRBV15	TRBJ1-6	NA	NA	CATSRDRRGGSPLHF	TGTGCCACCAGCAGAGATCGGAGGGGGGGATCACCCCTCCACTTT
TRBV5-4	TRBJ2-4	NA	NA	CASSQWEKNIQYF	TGTGCCAGCAGCCAATGGGAGAAAAACATTCAGTACTTC
TRBV2	TRBJ1-2	NA	NA	CASSGGIGRYGYTF	TGTGCCAGCAGCGGGGGAATAGGGAGATACGGCTACACCTTC
TRBV27	TRBJ2-7	TRBD1	NA	CASNAGTGYEQYF	TGTGCCAGCAACGCTGGGACAGGGTACGAGCAGTACTTC
TRBV5-5	TRBJ1-4	TRBD1	NA	CASSLWTGGNNEKLFF	TGTGCCAGCAGCTTGTGGACAGGGGGCAATAATGAAAAACTGTTTTTT